These 6 T cell receptor beta chains originate from one sample sequenced in a study of blood T cell repertoires in COVID-19. Assay used: immunoSEQ multiplex PCR; TCRdb lists only in-frame clones, some missing. The profile shows approximately 88,000 clones, approximately 81% of them singletons. Sequencing used peripheral blood. The receptors shown here come from a woman in her seventies with acute or convalescent COVID-19.

The chain recombines TRBV10-1 with TRBJ1-1, with D hard to call. The CDR3 loop spans 13 amino acids. Germline V lookup: CDR1 WNHNN, CDR2 SYGVQD (reference sequence). Trimming removed 8 bases from V and 0 bases from J, with 10 bases in between. The CDR3 loop is CASQEAMNTEAFF. CDR3 DNA: TGCGCCAGCCAGGAGGCGATGAACACTGAAGCTTTCTTT.

This rearrangement joins TRBV2 to TRBJ2-2, with TRBD2 as a possible D gene (6 bases). Trimming stripped 7 bases from V and 6 bases from J, with 9 bases between. Germline V CDR1 and CDR2: SNHLY, FYNNEI. CDR3 length: 12 residues. CDR3 residues: CASNGGAGELFF. The CDR3 DNA sequence: TGTGCCAGCAACGGAGGGGCCGGGGAGCTGTTTTTT. The full variable domain, completed using reference TRBV2 and TRBJ2-2, is EPEVTQTPSHQVTQMGQEVILRCVPISNHLYFYWYRQILGQKVEFLVSFYNNEISEKSEIFDDQFSVERPDGSNFTLKIRSTKLEDSAMYFCASNGGAGELFFGEGSRLTVL.

CDR3 bases: TGTGCCAGTAGTCTATTTCTGGTTGGGGCCGCTAACTATGGCTACACCTTC. As protein: CASSLFLVGAANYGYTF. The V gene is TRBV19, the J gene TRBJ1-2, with D possibly matching TRBD1 (5 bases). This CDR3 spans 17 amino acids. Germline loops: CDR1 LNHDA, CDR2 SQIVND (reference sequence). The germline V and J ends were trimmed by 5 bases and 0 bases, with 19 bases remaining between them. The whole variable domain, remainder taken from reference TRBV19 and TRBJ1-2, is DGGITQSPKYLFRKEGQNVTLSCEQNLNHDAMYWYRQDPGQGLRLIYYSQIVNDFQKGDIAEGYSVSREKKESFPLTVTSAQKNPTAFYLCASSLFLVGAANYGYTFGSGTRLTVV.

The genes are TRBV11-2 and TRBJ2-5, with D tentatively TRBD2 (6 bases). This CDR3 has 15 amino acids. The V end lost 1 base, the J end lost 3 bases, and 12 bases lay between the germline ends. Germline assignment: CDR1 SGHAT and CDR2 FQNNGV. CDR3 amino acids: CASSLGQRLEETQYF. CDR3 in DNA: TGTGCCAGCAGCTTAGGACAGAGACTAGAAGAGACCCAGTACTTC.

The chain uses TRBV19 and TRBJ1-5, with D possibly TRBD1 on 6 matching bases. V was pared by 6 bases and J by 3 bases, with 9 bases between. Germline CDR1 is LNHDA and CDR2 is SQIVND (reference sequence). The CDR3 totals 13 residues. DNA for the CDR3: TGTGCCAGTAGGAGGGGGTACAATCAGCCCCAGCATTTT. Amino acid sequence: CASRRGYNQPQHF.

This chain links TRBV11-2 with TRBJ2-4, with a tentative D call TRBD1 (5 bases). From germline, CDR1 is SGHAT and CDR2 FQNNGV. The CDR3 length is 12 residues. V was trimmed by 5 bases and J by 5 bases, leaving 7 bases between them. DNA of the CDR3: TGTGCCAGCAGCCCGACAGAAAACATTCAGTACTTC. It codes for CASSPTENIQYF.